This T cell receptor (beta chain) emerged from a study of blood T cells in healthy people across ages (dated by TCRdb to between 2014 and 2017). Background on the whole study: In model experiments, template switching captured about one uniquely barcoded TCR beta cDNA molecule for every two T cells. Donors were grouped into four age groups: young (average about 15 years), middle-aged (about 40), aged (roughly 62) and long-lived (about 89). To avoid experimental bias, donors of different ages were randomly spread across the sequencing lanes. Age-related changes in TCR beta repertoire diversity were measured in the study by deep sequencing normalized with unique cDNA molecular identifiers. Using the same blood draw, the study looked at two additional independent replicas of 1 million unique cDNA reads for two donors, one aged 18 to 30 and the other aged 80 or older. Summary of the overall study and its limitations: Bulk unsorted PBMC profiling prevented conclusive comparison of naive and antigen-experienced compartments. Compared with the aged group, the long-lived group had more naive CD4+ T cells, fewer expanded clones and increased TCR diversity, suggesting age selection. Observed TCR beta diversity per million T cells fell roughly linearly with age, and a significant reduction was already apparent by age roughly 41. Estimates of total diversity based on one million sequenced T cells were considered lower bounds and underestimates. Because donor CMV infection status was unknown, age-related changes in expanded clonotypes were potentially confounded. The percentage of naive T cells measured by flow cytometry correlated strongly with observed TCR beta diversity.

The germline V gene sets CDR1 to ENHRY and CDR2 to SYGVKD. There are 13 amino acids in the CDR3, from cysteine to phenylalanine inclusive. Solely the CDR3 DNA is kept, with 39 bases framed from the first base. Relative to germline, V is 4 bases shorter and J is 1 base shorter, with 7 bases between their ends. The approximately 39 donors, aged about 6 to 100 years, were systemically healthy Caucasian individuals from Russia. Each donor gave ten milliliters of peripheral blood, collected into EDTA-treated Vacutainer tubes. Ficoll-Paque density-gradient centrifugation was used to isolate PBMCs, with at least 6.5 million obtained per sample. Trizol reagent was used to extract total RNA from PBMCs, with at least 5 micrograms per sample. The percentages of naive CD45RAhigh/CD27high T cells were determined by flow cytometry on a PBMC aliquot from every donor. The library was made by 5' RACE. TCRdb records Illumina HiSeq 2500 as the sequencer. A second PCR of roughly 7 to 12 cycles was performed with a sample-barcoded 5' primer and a J-beta primer mix. A unique molecular identifier was introduced onto each TCR beta cDNA molecule by a template-switch 5' adaptor carrying 12 random nucleotides. Each sample yielded at least 2.5 million CDR3-containing paired-end reads. First-strand cDNA was synthesized from all RNA with the Mint cDNA synthesis kit, primed by a TRBC-specific oligonucleotide. After uracil-DNA glycosylase treatment, a first 18-cycle PCR used universal primers M1SS and BC2_uni_R on all cDNA. The authors' analysis ran thus. For normalization, 1 million high-quality reads were randomly selected from each sample, with every read carrying a distinct molecular identifier. Reads sharing molecular identifiers were discarded rather than binned into consensus sequences. MiTCR, set to a Q25 quality threshold and the strictest error-elimination algorithm, was used for CDR3 identification, clonotype clustering and error correction. Lower-bound total TCR beta diversity was estimated with a nonparametric unseen species model using Euler transformation. The public reads were quality trimmed at Q25 with fastp and then assembled into clones with MiXCR by TCRdb, keeping productive beta chains. When rows share a CDR3 protein, they turn into one entry using the most common DNA and genes. TCRdb's processing, not the authors' own work, is the source of the V and J calls. The sample has over a million distinct CDR3 sequences on record, 55% to 75% of them singletons. 6.5% to 8% of the sample rests with the top ten.

In its sample, this clonotype was seen a few times. Its antigen is currently not known. No quality values exist for individual bases; no much larger clone is one base distant. The chain is made from TRBV10-3 and TRBJ1-1; the D gene is perhaps TRBD1, from 6 matching bases. Material for sequencing was blood. The sequence came from a man aged 18 to 30 in good health. The bases are TGTGCCATCAGTGGCAGGGGGAACACTGAAGCTTTCTTT. It encodes CAISGRGNTEAFF.